Presented here are 13 T cell receptor beta chains from one specimen sequenced in a study of blood T cell repertoires in COVID-19. Clones were read by immunoSEQ multiplex PCR, and TCRdb kept only the in-frame ones, dropping some. The table shows more than 120,000 clones, with roughly 89% occurring only once. Sequencing was done on a sample of peripheral blood. Every receptor here comes from a woman in her 50s with acute or convalescent COVID-19.

Concerning this clone itself: This same CDR3 is encoded by further DNA sequences in the sample. V gene TRBV19 combines with J gene TRBJ2-7; 10 bases fit TRBD1. Trimming at V came to 1 base and at J to 2 bases, leaving 2 bases not matched to a gene. CDR1 is LNHDA, CDR2 SQIVND, per germline (reference sequence). This CDR3 is 15 amino acids long. CDR3 sequence reads: CASSIAGQGTYEQYF. In nucleotides, the CDR3 is TGTGCCAGTAGTATAGCGGGACAGGGGACCTACGAGCAGTACTTC.

The chain joins TRBV30 to TRBJ1-1; a weak D match, TRBD1 (5 bases). This CDR3 spans 15 amino acids. CDR1 is GTSNPN, CDR2 SVGIG, per germline (reference sequence). V was shortened by 0 bases and J by 5 bases, with 16 bases between the two germline ends. In nucleotides, the CDR3 is TGTGCCTGGAGTGTACGCCAAACGGGGGAGACTGAAGCTTTCTTT. Translating gives CAWSVRQTGETEAFF.

The chain couples TRBV12-5 to TRBJ2-1, with TRBD2 matching over 11 bases. The CDR3 spans 15 residues. J lost 5 bases, V lost 6 bases, and 6 bases had no gene match. The germline gives CDR1 LGHNT, CDR2 FRNRAP. The chain's CDR3 is CASGATGLADNEQFF. CDR3 sequence (DNA): TGTGCTAGTGGGGCAACGGGACTAGCGGACAATGAGCAGTTCTTC.

This rearrangement joins TRBV19 to TRBJ2-5, with TRBD1 matching 8 bases. Germline loops: CDR1 LNHDA, CDR2 SQIVND (reference sequence). V gave up 6 bases and J gave up 7 bases; unmatched junction bases: 7. This CDR3 has 13 residues. For the CDR3, the DNA is TGTGCCAGTAGCGAGGACAGGGCTGCGACCCAGTACTTC. Translated, it gives CASSEDRAATQYF.

V is TRBV10-3 and J is TRBJ2-2; 7 nucleotides align to TRBD1. The CDR3 is 14 amino acids. V shed 8 bases and J 0 bases; nucleotides not matched to a gene: 3. Germline loops: CDR1 ENHRY, CDR2 SYGVKD. The CDR3 DNA follows: TGTGCCATCCAGGGGACAGCGAACACCGGGGAGCTGTTTTTT. Translated, it gives CAIQGTANTGELFF.

The chain recombines TRBV5-6 with TRBJ1-2; 8 nucleotides line up with TRBD1. Losses at the gene ends were 0 bases for V and 3 bases for J; bases not matched to a gene: 4. Germline CDR1 SGHDT, CDR2 YYEEEE. The CDR3 consists of 15 residues. CDR3 amino acids: CASSLAAGGDYGYTF. CDR3 coding DNA: TGTGCCAGCAGCTTGGCGGCAGGGGGCGACTATGGCTACACCTTC.

J is TRBJ1-1 and V is TRBV29-1; 8 nucleotides line up with TRBD1. J was trimmed by 4 bases and V by 5 bases; bases with no gene match: 6. This CDR3 contains 13 residues. Germline-derived CDR1 and CDR2 are SQVTM and ANQGSEA. The CDR3 nucleotides are TGCAGCGTTAGGGAGACAGGGGTCACTGAAGCTTTCTTT. Its translation: CSVRETGVTEAFF.

The chain carries TRBV27 and TRBJ2-3, with D maybe TRBD1 (5 bases). The CDR3 sequence is 16 residues long. Germline V gene lookup returns CDR1 MNHEY and CDR2 SMNVEV (reference sequence). V was trimmed by 5 bases and J by 2 bases, leaving 17 bases between them. CDR3: CASSRLQDIDTDTQYF. The DNA for the CDR3 is TGTGCCAGCAGTCGGCTACAGGATATAGACACAGATACGCAGTATTTT.

The gene calls are TRBV6-6 and TRBJ2-3; the match to TRBD2 covers 15 bases. Germline lookup yields CDR1 MNHNY and CDR2 SVGAGI (reference sequence). The junction had 17 bases not matched to a gene; V was cut back by 6 bases and J by 1 base. This CDR3 is 21 amino acids long. This chain's CDR3 is CASSRAAPGLAGGRGTDTQYF. The DNA for the CDR3 is TGTGCCAGCAGCCGTGCCGCTCCGGGACTAGCGGGGGGACGGGGCACAGATACGCAGTATTTT.

The rearrangement uses TRBV18 and TRBJ2-2; the D is unclear. V lost 5 bases and J 3 bases, leaving 4 bases between the germline ends. This CDR3 is built from 12 residues. Looked up from germline, CDR1 is KGHSH and CDR2 is LQKENI. The CDR3 reads CASSIDTGELFF. CDR3 sequence (DNA): TGTGCCAGCTCAATAGACACCGGGGAGCTGTTTTTT.

The rearrangement links TRBV7-9 to TRBJ2-7, with 9 nucleotides matching TRBD1. J lost 5 bases, V lost 2 bases, and 4 bases had no gene match. Germline V gene data show CDR1 as SEHNR and CDR2 as FQNEAQ (reference sequence). CDR3 length equals 14 residues. CDR3 sequence (DNA): TGTGCCAGCAGCTTATCACAGGGGGCCCACGAGCAGTACTTC. It translates to CASSLSQGAHEQYF. Full variable domain (remainder filled in from reference TRBV7-9 and TRBJ2-7): DTGVSQNPRHKITKRGQNVTFRCDPISEHNRLYWYRQTLGQGPEFLTYFQNEAQLEKSRLLSDRFSAERPKGSFSTLEIQRTEQGDSAMYLCASSLSQGAHEQYFGPGTRLTVT.

This chain connects TRBV7-2 to TRBJ2-7; D remains ambiguous. Germline loops: CDR1 SGHTA, CDR2 FQGNSA. The CDR3 runs 14 residues. Trimming took 5 bases from V and 5 from J, leaving 16 bases between them. The CDR3 spells CASSPSLTAHEQYF. CDR3 DNA sequence: TGTGCCAGCAGCCCCTCTCTGACTGCCCACGAGCAGTACTTC.

To note about this clone: The junction shows a germline mismatch at one end, possibly a read error. The chain is built from TRBV2 and TRBJ2-7; 8 positions agree with TRBD1. This CDR3 is 11 amino acids long. Germline V lookup: CDR1 SNHLY, CDR2 FYNNEI. CDR3 sequence (DNA): TGTGCCAGCAGGGTGAGGGGACAGGTCGATTTC. It codes for CASRVRGQVDF.